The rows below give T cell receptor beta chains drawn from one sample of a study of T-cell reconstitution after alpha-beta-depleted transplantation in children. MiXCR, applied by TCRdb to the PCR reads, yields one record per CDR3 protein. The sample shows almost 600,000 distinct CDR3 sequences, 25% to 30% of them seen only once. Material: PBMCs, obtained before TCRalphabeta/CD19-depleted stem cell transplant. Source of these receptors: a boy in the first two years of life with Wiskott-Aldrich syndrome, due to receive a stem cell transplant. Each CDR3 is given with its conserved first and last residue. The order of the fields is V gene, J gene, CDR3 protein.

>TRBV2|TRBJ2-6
CASIGSFSGANVLTF
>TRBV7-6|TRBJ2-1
CASSSIPKEQFF
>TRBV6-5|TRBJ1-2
CASSYPGSVGGYTF
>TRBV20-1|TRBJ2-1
CSARDVRGTDEQFF
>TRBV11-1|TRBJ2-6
CASRGLDRGRSGANVLTF
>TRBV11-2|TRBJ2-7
CASSLVGAHVNYEQYF
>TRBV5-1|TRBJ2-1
CASSSVIGGGEQFF
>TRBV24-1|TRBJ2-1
CATGTGPSDEQFF
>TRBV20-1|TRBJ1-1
CSARDHRQGFGAFF
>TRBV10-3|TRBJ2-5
CAIRDRGQETQYF
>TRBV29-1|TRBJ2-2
CSVDGGSYTGELFF
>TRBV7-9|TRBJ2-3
CASSLEKRLTFTDTQYF
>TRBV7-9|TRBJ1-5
CASSPSGRQPQHF
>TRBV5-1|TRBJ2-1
CASSPYVGGNEQFF
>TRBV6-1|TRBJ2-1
CAARGGGTSLYNEQFF
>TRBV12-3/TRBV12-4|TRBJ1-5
CASRGGTYSSNQPQHF
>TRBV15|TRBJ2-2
CATSRERVSGELFF
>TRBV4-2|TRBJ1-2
CASSQEGQGYGYTF
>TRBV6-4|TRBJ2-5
CASSGDRGCGETQYF
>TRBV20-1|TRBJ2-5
CSARDRIQETQYF
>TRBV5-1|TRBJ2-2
CASSLERSAGGPTGELFF
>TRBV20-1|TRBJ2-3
CSARGLSRTDTQYF
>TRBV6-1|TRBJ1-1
CASSTTGRSTEAFF
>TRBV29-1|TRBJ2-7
CSITGEYYEQYF
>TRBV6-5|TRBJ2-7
CASSWTGGAIEQYF
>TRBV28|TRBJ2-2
CASLSGGGELFF